The clone carrying this TCR beta chain has ten or more counts. This sample was included in a study of regulatory T cells in long-lasting Graves disease. Overall study: Antithyroid drug exposure in newly diagnosed Graves' patients had lasted under 3 months.

Time point defined: newly diagnosed GD, antithyroid drugs for less than 3 months. PBMCs were the source of the RNA used for TCR sequencing. Combining iRepertoire HTBI primers with Arm-PCR of CDR3 regions, the authors built TCR beta libraries. TCRdb itself ran the multiplex PCR reads through MiXCR, one entry per CDR3 protein. The sample holds 620,000 or so distinct CDR3 sequences; 15% to 20% are singletons and the top ten take around 18%. These data were also reused for a study on T cells in Graves' hyperthyroidism and ophthalmopathy. In that study: Diagnostic decisions used clinical symptoms, serum thyroxine and TRAb, thyroid ultrasound and orbital computed tomography. Through a model of 13 V-J features, ophthalmopathy was separated from stable hyperthyroidism.

The origin of this receptor is a woman aged 30 to 39 with Graves disease. The sequencing used peripheral blood mononuclear cells (PBMCs), collected at new diagnosis, from a patient treated with antithyroid drugs.

The CDR3, as DNA: TGTGCCACCAGCAGAGCAGGGAATTACAATGAGCAGTTCTTC. Protein: CATSRAGNYNEQFF. The chain links TRBV15 to TRBJ2-1; TRBD1 might be the D (5 bases). V shed 1 base and J shed 4 bases, with 8 bases lying between them. Germline assignment: CDR1 LNHNV and CDR2 YYDKDF (reference sequence). The CDR3 totals 14 residues.